The rows below give T cell receptor beta chains drawn from one sample of a study of CD8+ T cells in alopecia areata. Measured with immunoSEQ multiplex PCR; TCRdb has only the in-frame clones, and not every one. The sample carries over 85,000 clones, about three quarters recorded once. The sequences come from CD8+ T cells sorted from blood, collected around week 42, from a patient treated with tofacitinib. These receptors all come from a human donor with alopecia areata. Each CDR3 is given with its conserved first and last residue.

>TRBJ1-3|TRBV19
CASSLNRGNTIYF
>TRBJ1-2|TRBV19
CASTYGAHGYTF
>TRBJ2-1|TRBV18
CASSLQGSRANEQFF
>TRBJ2-7|TRBV11-2
CASSPHPGQGVAYEQHF
>TRBJ1-1|TRBV25-1
CASSDWQTEAFF
>TRBJ1-1|TRBV29-1
CSVWDLNTEAFF
>TRBJ2-1|TRBV7-3
CASSLPVRRTSGDNEQFF
>TRBJ2-5|TRBV7-6
CASSLTKSQETQYF
>TRBJ2-3|TRBV13
CASSFATSGGALHTQYF
>TRBJ1-5|TRBV4-3
CASSQDQGSNQPQHF
>TRBJ1-2|TRBV19
CASSIATGGDGYTF
>TRBJ2-1|TRBV5-6
CASSFSDNEQFF
>TRBJ2-2|TRBV9
CASSVATGELFF
>TRBJ2-3|TRBV2
CASSDIVSTDTQYF
>TRBJ1-1|TRBV5-1
CASSLASGNTEAFF
>TRBJ1-5|TRBV12-5
CASGLGTANQPQHF
>TRBJ1-1|TRBV27
CASSLYGDTEAFF
>NA|TRBV29-1
CSVVQDYEQYF
>TRBJ1-2|TRBV10-2
CASSTGQGNGYTF
>TRBJ2-5|TRBV28
CALTGAGETQYF
>TRBJ2-1|TRBV4-3
CASSQRQGDEQFF
>TRBJ2-1|TRBV27
CASSLSRTSGGSLGQFF
>TRBJ1-2|TRBV7-9
CASSLATLDRRSGYTF
>TRBJ1-5|TRBV30
CAWSAGGPQHF
>TRBJ2-7|TRBV14
CASSQDLTGYPFYEQYF
>TRBJ1-5|TRBV2
CASSLSWFDQPQHF
>TRBJ2-7|TRBV5-6
CASSLGTGAYEQYF
>TRBJ1-1|TRBV14
CASSQGYGAEAFF
>TRBJ2-3|TRBV28
CASSLDWRWGTDTQYF
>TRBJ2-2|TRBV4-3
CASSRILGGTGELFF
>TRBJ2-3|TRBV5-6
CASSLRRGSFSDTQYF
>TRBJ2-2|TRBV12-5
CASGLVSSGQSTGELFF
>TRBJ2-3|TRBV2
CASRPFGGEADTQYF
>TRBJ1-5|TRBV27
CASSFQGAYGQPQHF
>TRBJ2-5|TRBV6-5
CASSWEGISETQYF
>TRBJ1-6|TRBV7-9
CASSLNNSPLHF
>TRBJ1-6|TRBV12-5
CASGLGGLVNSPLHF
>TRBJ2-3|TRBV10-3
CAIRVYLQENLTDTQYF
>TRBJ1-1|TRBV7-8
CASSPRRGQGNTEAFF
>TRBJ1-1|TRBV6-1
CASSEGVNTEAFF
>TRBJ2-1|TRBV9
CASSVGGGSSYNEQFF
>TRBJ2-7|TRBV12-5
CASGLERTGISEQYF
>TRBJ2-7|TRBV29-1
CSVEGGLAGAEQYF
>TRBJ2-1|TRBV11-2
CASSLAKTGNSDNEQFF
>TRBJ1-5|TRBV27
CASSSGFLSNQPQHF
>TRBJ2-6|TRBV6-4
CASSYSIGEGSGANVLTF
>TRBJ2-5|TRBV13
CASSMNRGQETQYF
>TRBJ2-3|TRBV10-3
CAISESSTTDTQYF
>TRBJ2-5|TRBV2
CASLPGQGIETQYF
>TRBJ1-1|TRBV4-1
CASSQGQLEAFF
>TRBJ2-2|TRBV23-1
CASSQSSGELFF
>TRBJ1-4|TRBV27
CASSLGTGVVEKLFF
>TRBJ2-3|TRBV25-1
CASSPGGDTQYF
>TRBJ2-3|TRBV18
CASSLGTDNTDTQYF
>TRBJ1-1|TRBV6-1
CASSELYPRRKSATEAFF
>TRBJ2-6|TRBV6-6
CACTTTGANVLTF
>TRBJ1-4|TRBV30
CAWSSTSTNEKLFF
>TRBJ1-5|TRBV27
CASSLRPGAWGNQPQHF
>TRBJ1-1|TRBV7-2
CASSLTYEGYTEAFF